One T cell receptor beta chain is described in this entry. There are 16 residues in the CDR3. After removal of 4 bases from V and 4 bases from J, the junction contained 8 bases not matched to a gene. Germline V CDR1 and CDR2: SGHAT, FQDESV (reference sequence). These data belong to a study of blood T cell repertoires in COVID-19. Study at large: Sites in the United States, Italy and Spain provided acute and convalescent COVID-19 samples. PBMCs, B-cell-depleted T cells, or T cells provided the cDNA or gDNA that made up the material.

Authors' methods: Estimation of nucleated cell counts relied on the amplification of reference gene primers. Libraries were prepared by immunoSEQ multiplex PCR; TCRdb keeps only in-frame clonotypes and omits some of them. The V and J calls and clone size are taken from that table; D and trimming were inferred from the DNA. The sample yields tens of thousands of clones, approximately 90% seen once. The specimen was peripheral blood. This TCR was recovered from a woman aged 80 or over with active COVID-19. The chain couples TRBV11-1 to TRBJ2-3; 10 nucleotides line up with TRBD2. CDR3 sequence (DNA): TGTGCCAGCAGCTCTGGGAGCGGGAGGGGACCAGATACGCAGTATTTT. It is translated as CASSSGSGRGPDTQYF.